This T cell receptor (beta chain) was identified in a study of blood T cell repertoires in COVID-19. Turning to the study itself: Acute and convalescent COVID-19 samples came from the United States, Italy and Spain.

Original handling: Nucleated cell counts were estimated from reference gene primer amplification. Produced via immunoSEQ multiplex PCR; TCRdb's table is partial and in-frame only. V and J calls and clone size come straight from that table; D and trimming were deduced from the DNA. The sample yields roughly 33,000 clones, 80% to 90% seen once. Germline CDR1 MGHRA, CDR2 YSYEKL. This CDR3 is 16 amino acids long. Trimming shortened V by 1 base and J by 2 bases, and 15 bases separated the two germline ends. This clonotype originated in a man aged 80 or over with active COVID-19. The sample was peripheral blood. V is TRBV4-1 and J is TRBJ2-7; possible D gene TRBD2, 6 bases. CDR3 sequence (DNA): TGCGCCAGCAGCCAAGCAATTTTTCCGGGAGCCTACGAGCAGTACTTC. This gives the protein CASSQAIFPGAYEQYF.